The present T cell receptor (beta chain) was sequenced within a study of CD4 T cells in relation to SARS-CoV-2 and coronaviruses. Only one count was recorded for this clone. Its antigen is currently unknown. In germline, CDR1 is SGHTA, CDR2 FQGNSA. CDR3 length equals 16 residues. V lost 3 bases, J lost 6 bases, and 12 bases stayed unmatched. The unexposed donors gave CD4+ T cells in about 2010-2018, prior to COVID-19. CD4+ T cells were isolated from the cells after about nine days of culture. TCRdb keeps only in-frame clones here, not all; method: immunoSEQ multiplex PCR. The sample carries tens of thousands of clones, less than 80% recorded once.

The receptor was derived from a human donor in good health. The chain links TRBV7-2 to TRBJ1-2, with 8 bases that match TRBD1. Material for sequencing was CD4+ T cells from PBMCs, cultured in vitro. The CDR3 DNA is TGTGCCAGCAGCTTCTTCCCGGGGGCAGGGGGCGATGGCTACACCTTC. Translated, it gives CASSFFPGAGGDGYTF.